Below are 18 T cell receptor beta chains sequenced from a single sample in a study of T cell responses to AZD1222 COVID-19 vaccine. Assay: immunoSEQ multiplex PCR; the TCRdb copy retains only in-frame clones and omits some. In the table there are more than 100,000 clones, roughly 87% of which are singletons. The source was peripheral blood, collected on day 0 of AZD1222 vaccination. The receptors originated from an adult in good health.

The gene calls are TRBV3-1 (or the pseudogene TRBV3-2) and TRBJ1-2; the D gene is possibly TRBD1 (5 bases). V was pared by 0 bases and J by 1 base, with 15 bases between. CDR3 size: 17 residues. Germline V gene lookup returns CDR1 LGHDT and CDR2 YNNKEL (reference sequence). The CDR3 protein is CASSQEGIRQFNYGYTF. The CDR3 DNA follows: TGTGCCAGCAGCCAAGAGGGAATAAGACAGTTTAACTATGGCTACACCTTC.

The chain recombines TRBV28 with TRBJ2-7; TRBD1 aligns across 7 bases. J was trimmed by 6 bases and V by 5 bases; bases with no gene match: 13. The germline V gene has CDR1 MDHEN and CDR2 SYDVKM. The CDR3 sequence is 15 residues long. In DNA, the CDR3 is TGTGCCAGCAGTCCCCCCGACAGGGATGATGGCGAGCAGTACTTC. It is translated as CASSPPDRDDGEQYF. Drawing the rest from reference TRBV28 and TRBJ2-7, the complete variable domain is DVKVTQSSRYLVKRTGEKVFLECVQDMDHENMFWYRQDPGLGLRLIYFSYDVKMKEKGDIPEGYSVSREKKERFSLILESASTNQTSMYLCASSPPDRDDGEQYFGPGTRLTVT.

This chain connects TRBV2 to TRBJ1-4; D is possibly TRBD1 (6 bases). CDR1 is SNHLY, CDR2 FYNNEI, per germline. CDR3 size: 14 residues. V was pared by 8 bases and J by 8 bases, with 18 bases between. The CDR3 DNA reads as TGTGCCAGCGGCCGGGTCAGGGGACTGGAAAAACTGTTTTTT. Translation gives CASGRVRGLEKLFF.

V usage is TRBV2 and J usage is TRBJ1-1; D remains unclear. From germline, CDR1 is SNHLY and CDR2 FYNNEI. CDR3 length: 13 amino acids. V was clipped by 9 bases and J by 4 bases, with 15 bases between them. CDR3 coding DNA: TGTGCCAGACCCTCCCGGCGAGCCACTGAAGCTTTCTTT. This translates into CARPSRRATEAFF.

The rearrangement uses TRBV5-1 and TRBJ2-3; 11 bases align to TRBD1. Trimming at V came to 4 bases and at J to 6 bases, leaving 4 bases not matched to a gene. CDR1 is SGHRS, CDR2 YFSETQ, per germline. This CDR3 is built from 14 residues. The CDR3 DNA is TGCGCCAGCAGCACGGACAGGGGGCGGGATACGCAGTATTTT. Encoded protein: CASSTDRGRDTQYF.

The chain employs TRBV4-2 and TRBJ2-7; TRBD2 agrees at 7 bases. In germline, CDR1 is LGHNA, CDR2 YNFKEQ. J lost 5 bases, V lost 0 bases, and 7 bases had no gene match. This CDR3 contains 15 residues. CDR3 sequence reads: CASSQEYLAVHEQYF. CDR3 nucleotides: TGTGCCAGCAGCCAAGAGTATCTAGCGGTCCACGAGCAGTACTTC.

The J gene is TRBJ2-7, the V gene TRBV3-1 (or the pseudogene TRBV3-2); D gene uncertain. Germline CDR1 reads LGHDT; CDR2 reads YNNKEL (reference sequence). The CDR3 has 13 amino acids. V shed 0 bases and J shed 4 bases, with 7 bases lying between them. The CDR3 DNA is TGTGCCAGCAGCCAAGAGCTGCGGTACGAGCAGTACTTC. It is translated as CASSQELRYEQYF.

The chain is built from TRBV15 and TRBJ2-1, with 7 nucleotides matching TRBD1. This CDR3 is 13 amino acids long. V gave up 5 bases and J gave up 7 bases; unmatched junction bases: 5. Germline V gene sequence: CDR1 LNHNV, CDR2 YYDKDF (reference sequence). CDR3 sequence (DNA): TGTGCCACCAGCGCAACACAGGGGAATGAGCAGTTCTTC. This encodes CATSATQGNEQFF. Full variable domain (rest looked up from reference TRBV15 and TRBJ2-1): DAMVIQNPRYQVTQFGKPVTLSCSQTLNHNVMYWYQQKSSQAPKLLFHYYDKDFNNEADTPDNFQSRRPNTSFCFLDIRSPGLGDTAMYLCATSATQGNEQFFGPGTRLTVL.

The V call is TRBV5-6, the J call TRBJ2-3, with D perhaps given as TRBD1 or TRBD2 (5 bases each). Trimming took off 3 bases at V and 4 bases at J, with 9 bases between the two ends. The CDR3 spans 13 residues. Germline CDR1 is SGHDT and CDR2 is YYEEEE. The CDR3 loop reads CASSWGIADTQYF. CDR3 nucleotide sequence: TGTGCCAGCAGCTGGGGGATCGCAGATACGCAGTATTTT.

The rearrangement uses TRBV12-3 or TRBV12-4 and TRBJ1-1; D ambiguous. Trimming took 6 bases from V and 5 from J, leaving 10 bases between them. This CDR3 comprises 12 residues. CDR3 bases: TGTGCCAGCAGGCCTGGAGTTACTGAAGCTTTCTTT. Translation: CASRPGVTEAFF.

This sequence joins TRBV12-3 or TRBV12-4 and TRBJ1-5; D is uncertain. Trimming removed 4 bases from V and 3 bases from J, with 7 bases in between. The CDR3 covers 13 residues. This chain's CDR3 is CASSWEYNQPQHF. DNA for the CDR3: TGTGCCAGCAGTTGGGAGTACAATCAGCCCCAGCATTTT.

In its sample, this clone was seen a few times. The V gene is TRBV5-4, the J gene TRBJ2-5; D gene uncertain. This CDR3 contains 14 residues. Trimming stripped 4 bases from V and 3 bases from J, with 13 bases between. Germline CDR1 is SGHNT and CDR2 is YYREEE (reference sequence). The CDR3 sequence: CASSQELTEETQYF. The CDR3 DNA reads as TGTGCCAGCAGCCAGGAATTGACCGAAGAGACCCAGTACTTC.

The chain recombines TRBV6-5 with TRBJ2-7; 7 bases fit TRBD1. Germline V gene sequence: CDR1 MNHEY, CDR2 SVGAGI. With V trimmed by 4 bases and J by 3 bases, 3 bases remained unmatched. The CDR3 is 13 residues long. The CDR3, as DNA: TGTGCCAGCAGTTGGACAGGTGGCTACGAGCAGTACTTC. The encoded protein is CASSWTGGYEQYF.

The CDR3 protein is CSVDLAGNTGELFF. In nucleotides, the CDR3 is TGCAGCGTTGATCTAGCGGGCAACACCGGGGAGCTGTTTTTT. The chain has TRBV29-1 and TRBJ2-2, with 8 bases that match TRBD2. There are 14 residues in the CDR3. V lost 3 bases and J lost 2; bases outside the gene matches: 2. CDR1 is SQVTM, CDR2 ANQGSEA, per germline.

This chain connects TRBV7-2 to TRBJ2-1; the match to TRBD2 covers 11 bases. The germline V gene has CDR1 SGHTA and CDR2 FQGNSA. CDR3 length: 16 amino acids. J was trimmed by 7 bases and V by 5 bases; bases with no gene match: 10. The CDR3 here is CASSTLAGGLYNEQFF. The DNA of the CDR3 is TGTGCCAGCAGCACCTTAGCGGGGGGGCTTTATAATGAGCAGTTCTTC.

The rearrangement uses TRBV7-2 and TRBJ2-5; 9 nucleotides align to TRBD2. The V gene's germline CDR1 is SGHTA and CDR2 FQGNSA. The CDR3 spans 15 residues. The J segment lost 4 bases and the V segment lost 2 bases, leaving 5 bases of the junction unmatched. CDR3 sequence reads: CASSLSLAGTETQYF. In DNA, the CDR3 is TGTGCCAGCAGCTTATCCCTAGCGGGGACAGAGACCCAGTACTTC.

V gene TRBV7-8 combines with J gene TRBJ2-2; 15 positions match TRBD2. Germline lookup yields CDR1 SGHVS and CDR2 FQNEAQ. The CDR3 covers 18 residues. The V segment lost 7 bases and the J segment 6 bases; nucleotides outside the gene matches: 12. This CDR3 is CASNGLAGGPAVSGELFF. CDR3 DNA: TGTGCCAGCAACGGACTAGCGGGGGGGCCGGCGGTGTCCGGGGAGCTGTTTTTT.

This rearrangement joins TRBV4-2 to TRBJ2-5; D unresolved. There are 14 residues in the CDR3. The V end lost 0 bases, the J end lost 4 bases, and 9 bases lay between the germline ends. Germline CDR1 LGHNA, CDR2 YNFKEQ. The CDR3 spells CASSQDSGPETQYF. CDR3 sequence (DNA): TGTGCCAGCAGCCAAGACTCAGGTCCAGAGACCCAGTACTTC.